The clone carrying this TCR beta chain was seen a few times. What it binds is not known. A much bigger clone sits one base away, suggesting this may be a read error. Trimming took 6 bases from V and 5 from J; bases not matched to a gene: 8. There are 16 residues in the CDR3. Germline V gene sequence: CDR1 SGHTA, CDR2 FQGTGA. In the original analysis: Differences in CDR3 between clinicopathological groups were drawn on to build a classifier intended to discriminate distant-metastatic papillary thyroid cancer patients. From the PCR reads, TCRdb re-called clones with MiXCR. Here the V and J calls rest on TCRdb's processing, not on the authors' analysis. In the table there are some 23,000 clones, about a tenth of which are singletons. The sample comes from a study of metastatic and nonmetastatic thyroid tumors. Study-level points and caveats: TCR beta diversity was reportedly significantly higher in malignant thyroid tumors than benign nodules, in blood and tumor.

Until they underwent thyroid surgery, no patient had received any treatment. The specimen sequenced was blood. This clonotype was obtained from a female donor with papillary thyroid cancer or a benign thyroid nodule (not recorded which). Some clones in this sample may be carry-over from other donors' samples. The gene calls are TRBV7-3 and TRBJ2-5, with 14 nucleotides matching TRBD2. The CDR3 DNA is TGTGCCAGCAGTCTCGGGACTAGCGGGAGTTGTGAGACCCAGTACTTC. This codes for CASSLGTSGSCETQYF.